This TCR beta chain was captured in a study of tumor-infiltrating lymphocytes in primary liver carcinoma. This clonotype was observed a single time. One end of the junction is discordant with germline, which a read error may explain. Alongside blood RNA obtained from unsorted whole blood, germline DNA was also extracted. With around 500 ng total RNA as template and a constant-region primer, TCR beta cDNA was made. The TCR beta library was amplified through three nested multiplex PCR rounds in a modified ARM-PCR procedure. TRBV1-TRBV30 forward primers paired with a C-beta reverse primer were used in the first two PCR rounds, which ran roughly 10 cycles each. TCRdb re-derived calls from the multiplex PCR reads in MiXCR, one entry per CDR3 protein. The sample carries approximately 310,000 distinct CDR3 sequences, 65% recorded once. The germline CDR1 and CDR2 sequences are SGHRS and YFSETQ. The CDR3 sequence is 16 residues long.

The source is a man aged 35 to 55 with primary liver carcinoma and hepatitis B virus infection. The gene calls are TRBV5-1 and TRBJ2-3; possible D gene TRBD2, 6 bases. Material for sequencing was peripheral blood. The CDR3 protein is CASGLGAALATDTQYF. The CDR3 DNA is TGCGCCAGCGGCTTGGGAGCGGCTCTAGCGACAGATACGCAGTATTTT.